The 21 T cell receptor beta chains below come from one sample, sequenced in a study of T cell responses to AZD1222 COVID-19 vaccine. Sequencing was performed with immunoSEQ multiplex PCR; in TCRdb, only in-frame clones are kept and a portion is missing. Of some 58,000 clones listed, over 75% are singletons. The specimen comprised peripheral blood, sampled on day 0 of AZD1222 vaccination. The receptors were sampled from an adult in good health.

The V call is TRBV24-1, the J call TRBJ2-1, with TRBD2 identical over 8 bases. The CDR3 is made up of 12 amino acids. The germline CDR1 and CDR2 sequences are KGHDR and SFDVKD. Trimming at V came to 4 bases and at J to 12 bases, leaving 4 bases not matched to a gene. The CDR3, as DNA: TGTGCCACCAGTGAGGCCGGGACTAGGCAGTTCTTC. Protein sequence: CATSEAGTRQFF.

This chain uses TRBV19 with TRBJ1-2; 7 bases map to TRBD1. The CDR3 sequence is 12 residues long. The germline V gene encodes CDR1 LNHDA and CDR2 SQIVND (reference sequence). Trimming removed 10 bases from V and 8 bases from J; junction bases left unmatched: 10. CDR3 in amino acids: CATSEAQGGYTF. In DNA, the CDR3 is TGTGCCACTTCAGAGGCACAGGGGGGCTACACCTTC. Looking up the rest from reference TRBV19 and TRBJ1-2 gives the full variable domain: DGGITQSPKYLFRKEGQNVTLSCEQNLNHDAMYWYRQDPGQGLRLIYYSQIVNDFQKGDIAEGYSVSREKKESFPLTVTSAQKNPTAFYLCATSEAQGGYTFGSGTRLTVV.

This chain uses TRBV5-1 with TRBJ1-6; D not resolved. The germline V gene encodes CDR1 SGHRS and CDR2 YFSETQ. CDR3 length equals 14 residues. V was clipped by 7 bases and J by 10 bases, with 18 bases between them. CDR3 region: CASHSGSEGSPLHF. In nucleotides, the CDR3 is TGCGCCAGCCACTCAGGATCCGAAGGATCACCCCTCCACTTT.

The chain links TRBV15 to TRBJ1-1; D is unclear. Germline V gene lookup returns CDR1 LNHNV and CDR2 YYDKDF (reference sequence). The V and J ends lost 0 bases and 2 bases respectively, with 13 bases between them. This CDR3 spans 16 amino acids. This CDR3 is CATSRDLGVLNTEAFF. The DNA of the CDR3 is TGTGCCACCAGCAGAGATCTCGGGGTGTTAAACACTGAAGCTTTCTTT.

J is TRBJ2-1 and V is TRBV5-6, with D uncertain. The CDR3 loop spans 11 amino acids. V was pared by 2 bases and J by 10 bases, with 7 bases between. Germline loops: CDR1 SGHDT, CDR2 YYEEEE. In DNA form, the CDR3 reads TGTGCCAGCAGCTTATCTAGGGAGCAGTTCTTC. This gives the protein CASSLSREQFF.

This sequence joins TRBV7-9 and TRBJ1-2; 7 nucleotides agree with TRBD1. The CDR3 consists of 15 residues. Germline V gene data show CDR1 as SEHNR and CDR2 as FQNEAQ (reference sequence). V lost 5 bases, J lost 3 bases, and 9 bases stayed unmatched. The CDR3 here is CASSAETTGDYGYTF. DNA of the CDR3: TGTGCCAGCAGCGCGGAGACAACAGGGGACTATGGCTACACCTTC.

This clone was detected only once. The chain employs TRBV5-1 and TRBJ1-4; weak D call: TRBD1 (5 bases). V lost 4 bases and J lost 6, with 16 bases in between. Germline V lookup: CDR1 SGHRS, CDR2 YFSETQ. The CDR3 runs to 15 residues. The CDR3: CASSPRGRRDEKLFF. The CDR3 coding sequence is TGCGCCAGCAGCCCCCGGGGGAGGAGGGATGAAAAACTGTTTTTT.

CDR3 residues: CASSLGVSGSPKNEQFF. CDR3 sequence (DNA): TGCGCCAGCAGCTTGGGTGTTAGCGGGAGCCCTAAAAATGAGCAGTTCTTC. The V gene is TRBV5-1, the J gene TRBJ2-1; 9 bases are shared with TRBD2. The CDR3 length is 17 residues. Germline assignment: CDR1 SGHRS and CDR2 YFSETQ. Trimming at V came to 0 bases and at J to 7 bases, leaving 11 bases not matched to a gene.

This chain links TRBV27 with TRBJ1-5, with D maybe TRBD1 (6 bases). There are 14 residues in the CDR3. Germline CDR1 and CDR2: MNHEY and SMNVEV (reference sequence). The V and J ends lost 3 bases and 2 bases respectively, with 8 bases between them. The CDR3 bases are TGTGCCAGCAGTTTCAGACAGGGCAATCAGCCCCAGCATTTT. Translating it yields CASSFRQGNQPQHF.

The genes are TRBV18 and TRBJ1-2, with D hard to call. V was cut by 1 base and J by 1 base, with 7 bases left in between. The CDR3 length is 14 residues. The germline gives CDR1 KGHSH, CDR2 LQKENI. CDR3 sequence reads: CASSPQTVNYGYTF. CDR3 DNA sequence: TGTGCCAGCTCACCACAAACAGTTAACTATGGCTACACCTTC.

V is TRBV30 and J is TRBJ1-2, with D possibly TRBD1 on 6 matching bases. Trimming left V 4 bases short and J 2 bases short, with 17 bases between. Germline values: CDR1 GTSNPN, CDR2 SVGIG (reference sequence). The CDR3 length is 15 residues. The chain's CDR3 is CAWTSWGASNYGYTF. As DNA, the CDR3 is TGTGCCTGGACCTCTTGGGGGGCTTCGAACTATGGCTACACCTTC.

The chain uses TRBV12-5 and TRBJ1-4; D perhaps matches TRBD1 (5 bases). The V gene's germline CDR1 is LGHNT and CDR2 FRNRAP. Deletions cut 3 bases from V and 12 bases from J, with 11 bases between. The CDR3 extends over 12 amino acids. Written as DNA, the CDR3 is TGTGCTAGTGGTTTAAACCGGGGCGAACTGTTTTTT. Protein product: CASGLNRGELFF.

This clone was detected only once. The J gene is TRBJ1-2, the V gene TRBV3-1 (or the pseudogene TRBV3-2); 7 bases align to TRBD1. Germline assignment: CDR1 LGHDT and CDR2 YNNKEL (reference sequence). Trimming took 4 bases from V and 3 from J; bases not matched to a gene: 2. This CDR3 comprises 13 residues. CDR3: CASSPGQYYGYTF. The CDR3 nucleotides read TGTGCCAGCAGCCCGGGACAGTACTATGGCTACACCTTC.

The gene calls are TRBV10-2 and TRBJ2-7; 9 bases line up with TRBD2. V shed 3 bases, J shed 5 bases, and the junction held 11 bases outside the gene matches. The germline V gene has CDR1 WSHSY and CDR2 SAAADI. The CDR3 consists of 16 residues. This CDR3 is CASSDPSGRQSHEQYF. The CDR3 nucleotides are TGCGCCAGCAGTGATCCCAGCGGGAGGCAGTCCCACGAGCAGTACTTC.

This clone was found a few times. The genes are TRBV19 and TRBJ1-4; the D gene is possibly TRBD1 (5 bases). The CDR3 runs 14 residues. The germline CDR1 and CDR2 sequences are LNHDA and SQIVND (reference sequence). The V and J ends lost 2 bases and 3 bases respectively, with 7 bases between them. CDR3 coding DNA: TGTGCCAGTAGTATAACGGGGGCTAATGAAAAACTGTTTTTT. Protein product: CASSITGANEKLFF.

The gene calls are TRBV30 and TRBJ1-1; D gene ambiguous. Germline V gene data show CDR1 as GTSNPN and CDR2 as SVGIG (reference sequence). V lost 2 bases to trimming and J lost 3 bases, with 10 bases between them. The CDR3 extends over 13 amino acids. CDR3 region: CAWSKRVDTEAFF. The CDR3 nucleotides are TGTGCCTGGAGTAAAAGGGTAGACACTGAAGCTTTCTTT.

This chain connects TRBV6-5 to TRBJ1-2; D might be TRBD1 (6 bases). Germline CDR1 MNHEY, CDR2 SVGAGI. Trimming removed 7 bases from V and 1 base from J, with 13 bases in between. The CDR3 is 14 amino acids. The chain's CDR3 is CASKGQGFNYGYTF. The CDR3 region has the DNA TGTGCCAGCAAGGGGCAGGGGTTTAACTATGGCTACACCTTC.

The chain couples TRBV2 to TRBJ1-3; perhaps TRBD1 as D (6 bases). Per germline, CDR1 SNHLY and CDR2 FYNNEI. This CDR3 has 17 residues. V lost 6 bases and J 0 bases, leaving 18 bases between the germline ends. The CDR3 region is CASRGGTTRISGNTIYF. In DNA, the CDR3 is TGTGCCAGCAGGGGTGGGACAACCCGAATCTCTGGAAACACCATATATTTT.

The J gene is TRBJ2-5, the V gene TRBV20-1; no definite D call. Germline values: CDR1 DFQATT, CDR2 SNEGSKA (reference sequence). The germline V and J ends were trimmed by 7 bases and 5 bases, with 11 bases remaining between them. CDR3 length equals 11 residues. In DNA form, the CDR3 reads TGCAGTGTTTCTAATAGGGAGACCCAGTACTTC. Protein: CSVSNRETQYF.

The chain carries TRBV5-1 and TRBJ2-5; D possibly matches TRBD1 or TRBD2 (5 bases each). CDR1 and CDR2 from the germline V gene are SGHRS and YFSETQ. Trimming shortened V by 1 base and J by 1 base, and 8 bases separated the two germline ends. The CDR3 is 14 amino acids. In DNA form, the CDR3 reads TGCGCCAGCAGCTTGAGGGGAGTCCAAGAGACCCAGTACTTC. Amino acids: CASSLRGVQETQYF.

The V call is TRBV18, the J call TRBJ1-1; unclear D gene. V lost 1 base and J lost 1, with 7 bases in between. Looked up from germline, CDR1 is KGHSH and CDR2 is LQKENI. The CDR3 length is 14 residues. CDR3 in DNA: TGTGCCAGCTCACCACGGCAGCCGAACACTGAAGCTTTCTTT. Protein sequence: CASSPRQPNTEAFF.